This TCR beta chain stems from a study of shared T cell receptors in the human thymus. Repertoires were generated with immunoSEQ multiplex PCR, while TCRdb's copy carries only in-frame clones and drops some. This repertoire shows 640,000 or so clones, over 75% found once; its top ten account for 0.009% to 0.0095%. This same sample was also taken into another study, of human thymus T cells. That work adds: Infants served as donors; they were healthy and Finnish and were having corrective surgery for congenital heart defects. Resections from corrective heart surgery provided thymus tissue. V and J gene usage appeared biased in thymic and blood repertoires. Highly overlapping thymic repertoires in unrelated individuals were reported by related research.

This TCR came from a boy in the first two years of life with a congenital heart defect. Source material: thymocytes.

The CDR3 nucleotides are TGCGCCAGCAGCCTAGAAAAGCGGGGGGACCTTATAACCTACGAGCAGTACTTC. It translates to CASSLEKRGDLITYEQYF. J is TRBJ2-7 and V is TRBV5-1, with 9 bases aligning to TRBD2. CDR3 length: 18 amino acids. Germline CDR1 and CDR2: SGHRS and YFSETQ. Trimming took 4 bases from V and 2 from J; bases not matched to a gene: 16.